Listed below are T cell receptor beta chains from one sample, sequenced in a study of shared T cell receptors in the human thymus. TCRdb's copy holds only in-frame clones and misses some; the assay was immunoSEQ multiplex PCR. This sample has 700,000 or so clones, with roughly 88% found just once. This sample was shared with a second study, whose subject was human thymus T cells.

Sequencing used thymocytes. Receptors originate from a girl under three years old with a congenital heart defect. Both conserved end residues are part of each CDR3. The order of the fields is D gene, V gene, clone size, CDR3 length, J gene, CDR3 DNA, CDR3 protein. The D gene is left open where the match is weak. Expanded clones are given a class, and other clones once, few, many or no size at all.

D gene: TRBD1; V gene: TRBV7-2; clone size: NA; CDR3 length: 15; J gene: TRBJ1-1; CDR3 DNA: TGTGCCAGCAGCCCCCTAACAGGGGTGAACACTGAAGCTTTCTTT; CDR3 protein: CASSPLTGVNTEAFF
D gene: NA; V gene: TRBV2; clone size: NA; CDR3 length: 14; J gene: TRBJ1-5; CDR3 DNA: TGTGCCAGCAGTTTAGATGCTAGCAATCAGCCCCAGCATTTT; CDR3 protein: CASSLDASNQPQHF
D gene: NA; V gene: TRBV18; clone size: NA; CDR3 length: 14; J gene: TRBJ2-5; CDR3 DNA: TGTGCCAGCTCACCGCGTGGGGCCCAAGAGACCCAGTACTTC; CDR3 protein: CASSPRGAQETQYF
D gene: TRBD1; V gene: TRBV25-1; clone size: NA; CDR3 length: 14; J gene: TRBJ1-6; CDR3 DNA: TGTGCCAGCAGCCCCCGGGACAGGCTTTCACCCCTCCACTTT; CDR3 protein: CASSPRDRLSPLHF
D gene: TRBD1; V gene: TRBV27; clone size: once; CDR3 length: 14; J gene: TRBJ1-1; CDR3 DNA: TGTGCCAGCAGCGAATTGGGACAGGGGACTGAAGCTTTCTTT; CDR3 protein: CASSELGQGTEAFF
D gene: NA; V gene: TRBV5-1; clone size: NA; CDR3 length: 16; J gene: TRBJ2-5; CDR3 DNA: TGCGCCAGCAGCTTGGCCTTGGACAGCCGGCAAGAGACCCAGTACTTC; CDR3 protein: CASSLALDSRQETQYF
D gene: TRBD2; V gene: TRBV30; clone size: NA; CDR3 length: 18; J gene: TRBJ2-1; CDR3 DNA: TGTGCCTGGAGTGTAAGGATAAGGGCTAGCGGGGAAAACAATGAGCAGTTCTTC; CDR3 protein: CAWSVRIRASGENNEQFF
D gene: TRBD1; V gene: TRBV7-9; clone size: NA; CDR3 length: 15; J gene: TRBJ1-2; CDR3 DNA: TGTGCCAGCAGCCCCAGACAGGGGGTGAACTATGGCTACACCTTC; CDR3 protein: CASSPRQGVNYGYTF
D gene: NA; V gene: TRBV4-2; clone size: NA; CDR3 length: 19; J gene: TRBJ2-7; CDR3 DNA: TGTGCCAGCAGCCGGCGACAGGAAAGGTCACTCAGCCCAGACTACGAGCAGTACTTC; CDR3 protein: CASSRRQERSLSPDYEQYF
D gene: NA; V gene: TRBV5-6; clone size: few; CDR3 length: 18; J gene: TRBJ1-1; CDR3 DNA: TGTGCCAGCAGCTTGAGCCAGGCGATCGTCCATGGGAACACTGAAGCTTTCTTT; CDR3 protein: CASSLSQAIVHGNTEAFF
D gene: TRBD1; V gene: TRBV2; clone size: NA; CDR3 length: 15; J gene: TRBJ1-4; CDR3 DNA: TGTGCCAGCAGTGAGGAGAGGGACAGTAATGAAAAACTGTTTTTT; CDR3 protein: CASSEERDSNEKLFF
D gene: TRBD1; V gene: TRBV11-2; clone size: NA; CDR3 length: 14; J gene: TRBJ1-2; CDR3 DNA: TGTGCCAGCAGCCCGGACAGGACCCACTATGGCCACACCTTC; CDR3 protein: CASSPDRTHYGHTF
D gene: NA; V gene: TRBV7-2; clone size: NA; CDR3 length: 11; J gene: TRBJ1-2; CDR3 DNA: TGTGCCAGCAGCCACAGGGATGGCTACACCTTC; CDR3 protein: CASSHRDGYTF
D gene: TRBD1; V gene: TRBV6-6; clone size: NA; CDR3 length: 16; J gene: TRBJ1-2; CDR3 DNA: TGTGCCAGCAGTTACTCGAGGCAGGGGGAATACTATGGCTACACCTTC; CDR3 protein: CASSYSRQGEYYGYTF
D gene: NA; V gene: TRBV6-1; clone size: NA; CDR3 length: 15; J gene: TRBJ2-2; CDR3 DNA: TGTGCCAGCAGTGAAGGGCAGGAGAACACCGGGGAGCTGTTTTTT; CDR3 protein: CASSEGQENTGELFF
D gene: TRBD1; V gene: TRBV7-8; clone size: NA; CDR3 length: 16; J gene: TRBJ2-4; CDR3 DNA: TGTGCCAGCAGCTGGGGACAGGGAAGGGCCAAAAACATTCAGTACTTC; CDR3 protein: CASSWGQGRAKNIQYF
D gene: NA; V gene: TRBV4-3; clone size: NA; CDR3 length: 15; J gene: TRBJ2-2; CDR3 DNA: TGCGCCAGCAGCCAAGAGCAGCTAGCCACCGGGGAGCTGTTTTTT; CDR3 protein: CASSQEQLATGELFF
D gene: TRBD1; V gene: TRBV4-3; clone size: NA; CDR3 length: 21; J gene: TRBJ1-2; CDR3 DNA: TGCGCCAGCAGCCAAGATTCCCATCGCCTCCCGGGACAGGGGCCCTTGCATGGCTACACCTTC; CDR3 protein: CASSQDSHRLPGQGPLHGYTF
D gene: NA; V gene: TRBV28; clone size: few; CDR3 length: 14; J gene: TRBJ2-7; CDR3 DNA: TGTGCCAGCGGTCCCGCGCGGGTCGGCCACGAGCAGTACTTC; CDR3 protein: CASGPARVGHEQYF
D gene: TRBD2; V gene: TRBV6-5; clone size: NA; CDR3 length: 14; J gene: TRBJ2-7; CDR3 DNA: TGTGCCAGCAGAATCGGCGGGGGGCCCTACGAGCAGTACTTC; CDR3 protein: CASRIGGGPYEQYF
D gene: NA; V gene: TRBV7-9; clone size: once; CDR3 length: 19; J gene: TRBJ1-1; CDR3 DNA: TGTGCCAGCAGCTTAAATACTCGGCCTAGGGGTACCATGAACACTGAAGCTTTCTTT; CDR3 protein: CASSLNTRPRGTMNTEAFF
D gene: TRBD2; V gene: TRBV5-1; clone size: NA; CDR3 length: 16; J gene: TRBJ2-1; CDR3 DNA: TGCGCCAGCAGCGCGAAAACTAGCGGGGTATTCAATGAGCAGTTCTTC; CDR3 protein: CASSAKTSGVFNEQFF
D gene: NA; V gene: TRBV11-2; clone size: NA; CDR3 length: 15; J gene: TRBJ1-2; CDR3 DNA: TGTGCCAGCAGCTTAGTCCCCGGGACTGACTATGGCTACACCTTC; CDR3 protein: CASSLVPGTDYGYTF
D gene: NA; V gene: TRBV5-1; clone size: NA; CDR3 length: 20; J gene: TRBJ2-2; CDR3 DNA: TGCGCCAGCAGCCTCACAGGGTATCCCCCATATAACGCGAACACCGGGGAGCTGTTTTTT; CDR3 protein: CASSLTGYPPYNANTGELFF
D gene: NA; V gene: TRBV5-4; clone size: NA; CDR3 length: 13; J gene: TRBJ2-7; CDR3 DNA: TGTGCCAGCAGCTTGGCAGGGGCGTTCGAGCAGTACTTC; CDR3 protein: CASSLAGAFEQYF
D gene: NA; V gene: TRBV28; clone size: once; CDR3 length: 17; J gene: TRBJ2-2; CDR3 DNA: TGTGCCAGCAGTCTAGATCCGGGACAAGTGTACACCGGGGAGCTGTTTTTT; CDR3 protein: CASSLDPGQVYTGELFF
D gene: NA; V gene: TRBV19; clone size: NA; CDR3 length: 13; J gene: TRBJ1-1; CDR3 DNA: TGTGCCGGAGGGTCGGGGGGGAACACTGAAGCTTTCTTT; CDR3 protein: CAGGSGGNTEAFF
D gene: TRBD1; V gene: TRBV4-1; clone size: NA; CDR3 length: 15; J gene: TRBJ1-5; CDR3 DNA: TGCGCCAGCAGCCAAGGAGGGGGCGCGGATCAGCCCCAGCATTTT; CDR3 protein: CASSQGGGADQPQHF
D gene: TRBD2; V gene: TRBV7-9; clone size: once; CDR3 length: 16; J gene: TRBJ2-1; CDR3 DNA: TGTGCCAGCAGCTTAGCAATCGCGGGGGGGTACAATGAGCAGTTCTTC; CDR3 protein: CASSLAIAGGYNEQFF
D gene: TRBD1; V gene: TRBV5-4; clone size: NA; CDR3 length: 17; J gene: TRBJ2-7; CDR3 DNA: TGTGCCAGCAGCCCCCCTGGGGACAGGGGACGGCCCTACGAGCAGTACTTC; CDR3 protein: CASSPPGDRGRPYEQYF
D gene: NA; V gene: TRBV4-1; clone size: NA; CDR3 length: 16; J gene: TRBJ2-5; CDR3 DNA: TGCGCCAGCAGCCAACCCCAGGAGGCAGACCAAGAGACCCAGTACTTC; CDR3 protein: CASSQPQEADQETQYF
D gene: TRBD1; V gene: TRBV5-1; clone size: NA; CDR3 length: 19; J gene: TRBJ2-2; CDR3 DNA: TGCGCCAGCAGCTTACGGACAGGGGGCACCGTGTCGAACACCGGGGAGCTGTTTTTT; CDR3 protein: CASSLRTGGTVSNTGELFF
D gene: NA; V gene: TRBV7-9; clone size: NA; CDR3 length: 16; J gene: TRBJ1-1; CDR3 DNA: TGTGCCAGCAGCTTAAGGAGGGGCCGCTTGAACACTGAAGCTTTCTTT; CDR3 protein: CASSLRRGRLNTEAFF
D gene: NA; V gene: TRBV6-5; clone size: once; CDR3 length: 12; J gene: TRBJ2-7; CDR3 DNA: TGTGCAACCGGACACCCCTCCTACGAGCAGTACTTC; CDR3 protein: CATGHPSYEQYF
D gene: TRBD1; V gene: TRBV7-6; clone size: NA; CDR3 length: 20; J gene: TRBJ1-6; CDR3 DNA: TGTGCCAGCAGCTCCTTTGTCAGGGACAGCCGATTAGACAAAAATTCACCCCTCCACTTT; CDR3 protein: CASSSFVRDSRLDKNSPLHF
D gene: NA; V gene: TRBV6-1; clone size: NA; CDR3 length: 15; J gene: TRBJ1-1; CDR3 DNA: TGTGCCAGCCTTCCTTTGGACAGTGTGAACACTGAAGCTTTCTTT; CDR3 protein: CASLPLDSVNTEAFF
D gene: NA; V gene: TRBV6-5; clone size: NA; CDR3 length: 13; J gene: TRBJ1-2; CDR3 DNA: TGTGCCAGCAAAGAGGGTGGTTTAGGCGGCTACACCTTC; CDR3 protein: CASKEGGLGGYTF
D gene: NA; V gene: TRBV7-4; clone size: NA; CDR3 length: 14; J gene: TRBJ1-1; CDR3 DNA: TGTGCCAGCAGCGCAGAGGGGGGGCGTGTTGAAGCTTTCTTT; CDR3 protein: CASSAEGGRVEAFF
D gene: TRBD2; V gene: TRBV27; clone size: NA; CDR3 length: 17; J gene: TRBJ2-7; CDR3 DNA: TGTGCCAGCAGTGACAGTCGTCTGGGACTACTTACCTACGAGCAGTACTTC; CDR3 protein: CASSDSRLGLLTYEQYF
D gene: NA; V gene: TRBV27; clone size: NA; CDR3 length: 11; J gene: TRBJ1-2; CDR3 DNA: TGTGCCAGCAGTCACGAGGGTGGCTACACCTTC; CDR3 protein: CASSHEGGYTF
D gene: NA; V gene: TRBV4-3; clone size: NA; CDR3 length: 14; J gene: TRBJ2-7; CDR3 DNA: TGCGCCAGCAGCCAAGCTTTGGGTAGGAGCGAGCAGTACTTC; CDR3 protein: CASSQALGRSEQYF
D gene: NA; V gene: TRBV25-1; clone size: NA; CDR3 length: 14; J gene: TRBJ2-7; CDR3 DNA: TGTGCCAGCAATTCCGACAGCGATCCCTACGAGCAGTACTTC; CDR3 protein: CASNSDSDPYEQYF
D gene: TRBD1; V gene: TRBV6-6; clone size: NA; CDR3 length: 16; J gene: TRBJ1-1; CDR3 DNA: TGTGCCAGCAGGACACGGGACAGGGGCCTCAACACTGAAGCTTTCTTT; CDR3 protein: CASRTRDRGLNTEAFF
D gene: TRBD1; V gene: TRBV13; clone size: NA; CDR3 length: 14; J gene: TRBJ1-2; CDR3 DNA: TGTGCCAGCAGCTTAGGAGGACAGGGGCATGGCTACACCTTC; CDR3 protein: CASSLGGQGHGYTF
D gene: TRBD1; V gene: TRBV4-1; clone size: once; CDR3 length: 18; J gene: TRBJ2-3; CDR3 DNA: TGCGCCAGCAGCCCTCTGAAGATCCGGGACAGGGGATCAGATACGCAGTATTTT; CDR3 protein: CASSPLKIRDRGSDTQYF